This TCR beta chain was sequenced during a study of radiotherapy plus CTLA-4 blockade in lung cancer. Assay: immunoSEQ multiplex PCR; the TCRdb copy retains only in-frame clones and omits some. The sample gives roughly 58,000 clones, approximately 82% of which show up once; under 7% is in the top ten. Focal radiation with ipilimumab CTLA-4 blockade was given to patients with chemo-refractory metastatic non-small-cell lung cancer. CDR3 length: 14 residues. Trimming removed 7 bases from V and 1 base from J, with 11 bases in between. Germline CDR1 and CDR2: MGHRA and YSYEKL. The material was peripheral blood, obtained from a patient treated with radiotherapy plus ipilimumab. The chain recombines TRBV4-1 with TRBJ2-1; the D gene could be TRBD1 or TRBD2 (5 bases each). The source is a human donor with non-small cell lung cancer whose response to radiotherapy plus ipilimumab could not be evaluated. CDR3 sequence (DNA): TGCGCCAGCACCCAGGGAGAGTCCTACAATGAGCAGTTCTTC. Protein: CASTQGESYNEQFF.